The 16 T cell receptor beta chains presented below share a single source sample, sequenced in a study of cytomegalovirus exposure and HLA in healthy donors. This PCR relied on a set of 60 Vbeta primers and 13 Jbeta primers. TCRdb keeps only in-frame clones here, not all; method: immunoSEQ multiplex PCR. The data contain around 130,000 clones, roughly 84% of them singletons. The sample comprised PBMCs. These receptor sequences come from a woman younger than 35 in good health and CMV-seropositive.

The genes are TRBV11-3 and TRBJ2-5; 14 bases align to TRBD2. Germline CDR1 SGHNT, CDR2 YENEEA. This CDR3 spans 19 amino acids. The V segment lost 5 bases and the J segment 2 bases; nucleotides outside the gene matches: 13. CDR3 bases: TGTGCCAGCAGCCAGGGGACTAGCGGGGGTACTTGGCCACAAGAGACCCAGTACTTC. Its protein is CASSQGTSGGTWPQETQYF.

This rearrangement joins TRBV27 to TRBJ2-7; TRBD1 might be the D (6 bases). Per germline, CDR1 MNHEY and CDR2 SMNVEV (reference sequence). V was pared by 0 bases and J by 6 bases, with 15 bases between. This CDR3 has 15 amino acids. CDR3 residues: CASSLSAGVVLEQYF. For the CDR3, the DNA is TGTGCCAGCAGTTTATCTGCAGGGGTGGTTCTCGAGCAGTACTTC.

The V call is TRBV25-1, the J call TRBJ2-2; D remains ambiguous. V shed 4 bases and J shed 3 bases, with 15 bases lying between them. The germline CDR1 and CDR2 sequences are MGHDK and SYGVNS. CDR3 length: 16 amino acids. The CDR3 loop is CASSATITSHTGELFF. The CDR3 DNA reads TGTGCCAGCAGTGCCACCATCACGAGTCACACCGGGGAGCTGTTTTTT.

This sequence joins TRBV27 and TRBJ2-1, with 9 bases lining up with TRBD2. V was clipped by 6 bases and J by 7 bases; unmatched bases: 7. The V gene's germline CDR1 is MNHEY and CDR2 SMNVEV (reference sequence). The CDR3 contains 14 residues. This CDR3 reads CASSRGLAYNEQFF. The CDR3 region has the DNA TGTGCCAGCAGCCGTGGACTAGCGTATAATGAGCAGTTCTTC.

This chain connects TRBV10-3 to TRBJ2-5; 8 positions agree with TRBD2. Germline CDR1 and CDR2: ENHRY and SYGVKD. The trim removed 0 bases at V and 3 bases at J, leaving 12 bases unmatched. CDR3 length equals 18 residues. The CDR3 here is CAISESFPSGGGKETQYF. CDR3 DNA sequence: TGTGCCATCAGTGAGTCTTTTCCGAGCGGGGGAGGGAAAGAGACCCAGTACTTC.

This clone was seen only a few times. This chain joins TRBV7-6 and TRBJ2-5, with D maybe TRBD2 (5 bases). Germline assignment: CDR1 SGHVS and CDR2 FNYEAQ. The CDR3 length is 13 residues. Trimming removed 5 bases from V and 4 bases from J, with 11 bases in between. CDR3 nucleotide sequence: TGTGCCAGCAGCGACCAGGAGGTAGAGACCCAGTACTTC. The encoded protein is CASSDQEVETQYF.

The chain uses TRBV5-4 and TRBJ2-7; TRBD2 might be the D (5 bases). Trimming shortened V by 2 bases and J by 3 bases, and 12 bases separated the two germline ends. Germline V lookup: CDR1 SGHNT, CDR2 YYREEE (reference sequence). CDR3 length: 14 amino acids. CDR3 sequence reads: CASSFAGPGYEQYF. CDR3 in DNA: TGTGCCAGCAGCTTCGCGGGCCCTGGCTACGAGCAGTACTTC. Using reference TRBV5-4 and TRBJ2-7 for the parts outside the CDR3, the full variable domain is ETGVTQSPTHLIKTRGQQVTLRCSSQSGHNTVSWYQQALGQGPQFIFQYYREEENGRGNFPPRFSGLQFPNYSSELNVNALELDDSALYLCASSFAGPGYEQYFGPGTRLTVT.

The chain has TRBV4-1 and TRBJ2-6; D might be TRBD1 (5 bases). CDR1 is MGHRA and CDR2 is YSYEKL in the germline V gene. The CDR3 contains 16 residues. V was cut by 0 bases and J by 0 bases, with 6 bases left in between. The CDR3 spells CASSQEQGSGANVLTF. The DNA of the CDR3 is TGCGCCAGCAGCCAAGAGCAGGGCTCTGGGGCCAACGTCCTGACTTTC.

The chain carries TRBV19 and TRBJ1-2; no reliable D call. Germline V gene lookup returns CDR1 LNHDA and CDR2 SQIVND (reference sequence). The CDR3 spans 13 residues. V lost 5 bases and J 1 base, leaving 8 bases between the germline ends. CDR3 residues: CASSSRGNYGYTF. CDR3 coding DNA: TGTGCCAGTAGTTCCCGGGGTAACTATGGCTACACCTTC.

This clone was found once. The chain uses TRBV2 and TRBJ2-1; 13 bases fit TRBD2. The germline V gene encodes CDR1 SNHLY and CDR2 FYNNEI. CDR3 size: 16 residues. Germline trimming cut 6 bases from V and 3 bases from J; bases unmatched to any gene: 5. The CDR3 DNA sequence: TGTGCCAGCAGGACCGGGACTAGCGGGGACTACAATGAGCAGTTCTTC. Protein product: CASRTGTSGDYNEQFF.

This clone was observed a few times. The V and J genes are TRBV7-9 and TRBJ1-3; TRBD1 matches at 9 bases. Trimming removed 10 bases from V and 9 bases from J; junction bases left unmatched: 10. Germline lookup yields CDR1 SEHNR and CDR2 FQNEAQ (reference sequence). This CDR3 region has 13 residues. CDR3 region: CAILRDREVTIYF. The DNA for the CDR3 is TGTGCCATCCTCCGGGACAGGGAGGTCACCATATATTTT.

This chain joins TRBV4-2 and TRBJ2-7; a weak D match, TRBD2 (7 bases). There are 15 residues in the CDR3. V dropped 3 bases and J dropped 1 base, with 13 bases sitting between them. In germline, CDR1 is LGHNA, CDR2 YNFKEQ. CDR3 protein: CASSQGEGGSYEQYF. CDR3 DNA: TGTGCCAGCAGCCAGGGGGAGGGGGGGTCCTACGAGCAGTACTTC.

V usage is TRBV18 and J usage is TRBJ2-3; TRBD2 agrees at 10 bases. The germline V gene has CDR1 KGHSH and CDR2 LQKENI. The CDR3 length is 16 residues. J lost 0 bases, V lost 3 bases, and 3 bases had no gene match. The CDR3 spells CASSPVTSGSTDTQYF. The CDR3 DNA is TGTGCCAGCTCACCGGTGACTAGCGGGAGCACAGATACGCAGTATTTT. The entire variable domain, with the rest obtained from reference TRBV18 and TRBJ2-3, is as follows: NAGVMQNPRHLVRRRGQEARLRCSPMKGHSHVYWYRQLPEEGLKFMVYLQKENIIDESGMPKERFSAEFPKEGPSILRIQQVVRGDSAAYFCASSPVTSGSTDTQYFGPGTRLTVL.

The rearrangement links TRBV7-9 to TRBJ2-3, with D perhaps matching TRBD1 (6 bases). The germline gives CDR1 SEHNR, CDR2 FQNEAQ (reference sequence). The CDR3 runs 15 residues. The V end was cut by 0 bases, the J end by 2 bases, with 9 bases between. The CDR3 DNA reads TGTGCCAGCAGCTTAGCACAGGGAGACACAGATACGCAGTATTTT. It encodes CASSLAQGDTDTQYF.

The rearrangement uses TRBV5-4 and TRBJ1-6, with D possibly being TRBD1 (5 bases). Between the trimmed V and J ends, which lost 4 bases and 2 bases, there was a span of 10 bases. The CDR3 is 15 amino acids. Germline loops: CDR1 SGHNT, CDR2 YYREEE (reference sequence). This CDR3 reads CASSDQGAYNSPLHF. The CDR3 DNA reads TGTGCCAGCAGCGATCAGGGCGCCTATAATTCACCCCTCCACTTT.

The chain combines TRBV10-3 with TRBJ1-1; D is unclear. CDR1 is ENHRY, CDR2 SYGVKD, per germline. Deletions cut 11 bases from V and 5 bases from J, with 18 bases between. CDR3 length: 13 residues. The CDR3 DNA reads TGTGCCTACCGGGGTTCGGATTGGACTGAAGCTTTCTTT. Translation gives CAYRGSDWTEAFF.